These 10 T cell receptor beta chains were sequenced from one sample in a study of OX40 agonist ivuxolimab in advanced cancers. Repertoires were generated with immunoSEQ multiplex PCR, while TCRdb's copy carries only in-frame clones and drops some. The sample lists 70,000 to 80,000 clones; about 93% were seen once. The input for sequencing was CD4+ or CD8+ T cells sorted from blood, taken in a trial of the OX40 agonist ivuxolimab. These receptors all stem from an adult with an advanced solid tumor such as melanoma, head and neck, liver or kidney cancer.

This chain joins TRBV19 and TRBJ2-1; D is unclear. Germline V CDR1 and CDR2: LNHDA, SQIVND (reference sequence). This CDR3 region has 13 residues. Trimming removed 5 bases from V and 15 bases from J, with 20 bases in between. DNA of the CDR3: TGTGCCAGTAGTTGGGGTCTTTCAGAGGCGCGGTTCTTC. Encoded protein: CASSWGLSEARFF.

The chain employs TRBV10-3 and TRBJ2-1; 9 nucleotides line up with TRBD1. CDR1 ENHRY and CDR2 SYGVKD come from the germline V gene. V was clipped by 6 bases and J by 4 bases; unmatched bases: 7. The CDR3 loop spans 15 amino acids. CDR3 in amino acids: CAISRQGEFYNEQFF. CDR3 bases: TGTGCCATCAGCCGACAGGGGGAGTTTTACAATGAGCAGTTCTTC.

This rearrangement joins TRBV19 to TRBJ1-1, with TRBD1 identical over 9 bases. The junction had 9 bases not matched to a gene; V was cut back by 3 bases and J by 10 bases. The CDR3 has 14 residues. Germline loops: CDR1 LNHDA, CDR2 SQIVND (reference sequence). CDR3: CASSMVGDREPAFF. CDR3 sequence (DNA): TGTGCCAGTAGTATGGTCGGGGACAGGGAACCAGCTTTCTTT.

The V call is TRBV4-1, the J call TRBJ1-1; 7 bases fit TRBD1. The CDR3 totals 19 residues. Unmatched junction bases numbered 15, after V lost 1 base and J lost 1 base. Germline CDR1 is MGHRA and CDR2 is YSYEKL. The CDR3 protein is CASSQVYSITGERNTEAFF. DNA of the CDR3: TGCGCCAGCAGCCAAGTTTACAGTATAACAGGGGAGAGGAACACTGAAGCTTTCTTT.

CDR3 protein: CASSQSGGTYNEQFF. CDR3 in DNA: TGCGCCAGCAGCCAGAGCGGGGGGACCTACAATGAGCAGTTCTTC. The chain recombines TRBV4-1 with TRBJ2-1; TRBD2 aligns across 9 bases. Germline assignment: CDR1 MGHRA and CDR2 YSYEKL. V lost 3 bases to trimming and J lost 2 bases; unmatched junction nucleotides: 2. This CDR3 has 15 residues.

As concerns this clone: The sample contains more than one DNA sequence encoding this CDR3. The chain couples TRBV4-3 to TRBJ2-7; 11 positions match TRBD2. The germline V gene has CDR1 LGHNA and CDR2 YSLEER. With 0 bases clipped from V and 3 bases from J, the junction kept 10 bases outside the gene matches. This CDR3 is 18 amino acids long. CDR3 DNA sequence: TGCGCCAGCAGCCAAGACTCCGCACCGGGACTAGCGGACTACGAGCAGTACTTC. It translates to CASSQDSAPGLADYEQYF.

In DNA, the CDR3 is TGTGCCAGCAGACCTAGGACAGTTAGCAATCAGCCCCAGCATTTT. Amino acid sequence: CASRPRTVSNQPQHF. The chain uses TRBV27 and TRBJ1-5, with a weak D call TRBD1 (6 bases). The V gene lost 6 bases and the J gene lost 0 bases, with 12 bases spanning the gap. The CDR3 is 15 amino acids. Germline V gives CDR1 MNHEY, CDR2 SMNVEV (reference sequence).

The chain couples TRBV7-8 to TRBJ1-5, with D uncertain. Germline CDR1 and CDR2: SGHVS and FQNEAQ. Trimming left V 7 bases short and J 4 bases short, with 11 bases between. The CDR3 has 13 residues. CDR3 loop: CASTYTGNQPQHF. The CDR3 nucleotides are TGTGCCAGCACCTATACGGGTAATCAGCCCCAGCATTTT.

V is TRBV6-6 and J is TRBJ1-4, with D maybe TRBD1 (5 bases). CDR1 and CDR2 from the germline V gene are MNHNY and SVGAGI (reference sequence). The CDR3 has 16 amino acids. The V gene lost 6 bases and the J gene lost 3 bases, with 17 bases spanning the gap. CDR3 sequence (DNA): TGTGCCAGCAGCCCGACGGTTGGGGGGGCTAATGAAAAACTGTTTTTT. Translating it yields CASSPTVGGANEKLFF.

This clone appeared a few times. The CDR3: CASSLSLNTIFGQYF. The CDR3 region has the DNA TGTGCCAGCAGTTTATCGCTCAACACCATCTTCGGGCAGTACTTC. J is TRBJ2-7 and V is TRBV27, with D uncertain. The CDR3 sequence is 15 residues long. Germline loops: CDR1 MNHEY, CDR2 SMNVEV (reference sequence). Deletions cut 0 bases from V and 9 bases from J, with 18 bases between.